This T cell receptor (beta chain) was obtained from a study of regulatory T cells in long-lasting Graves disease. Study conclusions and caveats: Authors noted too few samples as a limitation.

As for time point: newly diagnosed GD, antithyroid drugs for less than 3 months. PBMC RNA was the source of the TCR library. Relying on iRepertoire HTBI primers and Arm-PCR of CDR3 regions, the team built TCR beta libraries. MiXCR was run by TCRdb on the multiplex PCR reads, yielding one entry per CDR3 protein. The table records hundreds of thousands of distinct CDR3 sequences, about 15% of them present only once. Remarks on this clonotype: The antigen is unknown.

The same data also contributed to another study, on T cells in Graves' hyperthyroidism and ophthalmopathy. That source reports: First-round RT-PCR targeting the TCR CDR3 was performed with the HTBI primer set.

This specimen consisted of peripheral blood mononuclear cells (PBMCs), obtained at new diagnosis, from a patient treated with antithyroid drugs. This clonotype was sampled from a woman in her 30s with Graves disease.

CDR3 sequence reads: CASSYSPGGNTEAFF. As DNA, the CDR3 is TGTGCCAGCAGTTACTCGCCCGGGGGGAACACTGAAGCTTTCTTT. V is TRBV6-5 and J is TRBJ1-1, with D possibly being TRBD1 (5 bases). CDR3 size: 15 residues. The V end was cut by 0 bases, the J end by 1 base, with 9 bases between. Germline CDR1 reads MNHEY; CDR2 reads SVGAGI.